A single sample is the source of the 23 T cell receptor beta chains below, sequenced in a study of Graves' ophthalmopathy and Graves' hyperthyroidism. The sequenced template was RNA, covering the TCR beta CDR3 region. Second-round multiplex PCR came after first-round RT-PCR with HTBI primers. One entry per CDR3 protein, called by TCRdb with MiXCR from the multiplex PCR reads. Altogether a few hundred thousand distinct CDR3 sequences are present, about two fifths being singletons, with the ten largest covering less than 4.5%. Sequenced input: peripheral blood or thyroid tissue (not recorded which). The receptor source for this set is an adult man with Graves' hyperthyroidism.

Only a few counts were recorded for this clonotype. V gene TRBV5-1 combines with J gene TRBJ2-5, with 7 bases lining up with TRBD2. In germline, CDR1 is SGHRS, CDR2 YFSETQ. The CDR3 covers 14 residues. Trimming at V came to 1 base and at J to 2 bases, leaving 2 bases not matched to a gene. CDR3: CASSLRRGQETQYF. The DNA for the CDR3 is TGCGCCAGCAGCTTGCGGCGGGGGCAAGAGACCCAGTACTTC.

The sample holds a few counts of this clonotype. The chain uses TRBV12-3 or TRBV12-4 and TRBJ2-2, with TRBD2 identical over 10 bases. J lost 4 bases, V lost 3 bases, and 5 bases had no gene match. The CDR3 extends over 16 amino acids. This chain's CDR3 is CASSFRIAGGTGELFF. In DNA, the CDR3 is TGTGCCAGCAGTTTTAGGATAGCGGGAGGCACCGGGGAGCTGTTTTTT.

This clonotype appeared many times. The chain couples TRBV29-1 to TRBJ2-5; 9 nucleotides align to TRBD2. The CDR3 is 14 residues long. With V trimmed by 6 bases and J by 2 bases, 7 bases remained unmatched. In germline, CDR1 is SQVTM, CDR2 ANQGSEA. In DNA form, the CDR3 reads TGCAGCGTCAAAAGGACTAGCGTACAAGAGACCCAGTACTTC. It yields the protein CSVKRTSVQETQYF.

This clonotype was detected many times. The CDR3 region has the DNA TGTGCCAGCAGCGCAGGGGACGAGCAGTACTTC. Protein product: CASSAGDEQYF. The chain couples TRBV6-5 to TRBJ2-7; D is perhaps TRBD1 (6 bases). Germline lookup yields CDR1 MNHEY and CDR2 SVGAGI. Trimming shortened V by 6 bases and J by 5 bases, and 8 bases separated the two germline ends. The CDR3 runs 11 residues.

V is TRBV7-9 and J is TRBJ1-3; TRBD1 matches at 11 bases. The junction had 2 bases not matched to a gene; V was cut back by 1 base and J by 0 bases. CDR3 length: 17 amino acids. Germline CDR1 reads SEHNR; CDR2 reads FQNEAQ (reference sequence). CDR3 nucleotides: TGTGCCAGCAGCTTAGGGGACAGGGGGTACTCTGGAAACACCATATATTTT. It translates to CASSLGDRGYSGNTIYF.

With regard to this clonotype: The CDR3 does not close with the conserved phenylalanine or tryptophan, likely indicating a read error. Because the CDR3's place on the DNA is in doubt, the DNA is left out and the CDR3 is given as listed by TCRdb. The J gene is TRBJ2-7, the V gene TRBV7-9; TRBD2 is the table's D call and was not checked against the DNA. The CDR3 spans 8 residues, counting both ends. In germline, CDR1 is SEHNR, CDR2 FQNEAQ (reference sequence). The CDR3 loop is CASSRGTS.

In its sample, this clonotype was seen many times. The rearrangement joins TRBV6-1 to TRBJ1-1; possibly TRBD1 for D (5 bases). This CDR3 is 15 amino acids long. Germline lookup yields CDR1 MNHNS and CDR2 SASEGT. Trimming shortened V by 2 bases and J by 0 bases, and 10 bases separated the two germline ends. The CDR3 here is CASSERGAMNTEAFF. In nucleotides, the CDR3 is TGTGCCAGCAGTGAACGCGGGGCCATGAACACTGAAGCTTTCTTT.

The rearrangement joins TRBV20-1 to TRBJ2-5, with 7 bases lining up with TRBD2. The DNA matches TRBJ2-1 better at its end, which makes the J call doubtful. This CDR3 comprises 14 residues. Germline V gene lookup returns CDR1 DFQATT and CDR2 SNEGSKA (reference sequence). The CDR3: CSAKGGRTNNEQFF. DNA for the CDR3: TGCAGTGCTAAGGGCGGGAGAACAAACAATGAGCAGTTCTTC.

The CDR3 DNA is TGTGCCAGCAGCGTATTAGCGGGGGCAGACAATGAGCATTTT. Protein sequence: CASSVLAGADNEHF. This sequence joins TRBV9 and TRBJ1-5, with D possibly matching TRBD1 (6 bases). This CDR3 is 14 amino acids long. With 1 base removed from V and 14 bases from J, the gap between germline ends came to 19 bases. The germline CDR1 and CDR2 sequences are SGDLS and YYNGEE.

Ten or more counts support this clonotype. The chain employs TRBV7-4 and TRBJ2-7, with 12 bases that match TRBD2. Germline V lookup: CDR1 SGHVT, CDR2 SQSDAQ. Trimming at V came to 1 base and at J to 3 bases, leaving 7 bases not matched to a gene. The length of the CDR3 is 17 residues. The DNA for the CDR3 is TGTGCCAGCAGCTTAGACTGGACTAGCGGGGCCCTCTACGAGCAGTACTTC. Its protein is CASSLDWTSGALYEQYF.

Only a few counts were recorded for this clonotype. V and J are TRBV20-1 and TRBJ2-3; TRBD2 might be the D (6 bases). Germline V lookup: CDR1 DFQATT, CDR2 SNEGSKA (reference sequence). CDR3 length: 13 residues. V dropped 3 bases and J dropped 3 bases, with 10 bases sitting between them. CDR3 residues: CSASLLATDTQYF. CDR3 nucleotides: TGCAGTGCTAGCTTACTAGCAACAGATACGCAGTATTTT.

This clonotype came up a few times. This chain joins TRBV10-3 and TRBJ1-1; possible D gene TRBD1, 6 bases. CDR1 ENHRY and CDR2 SYGVKD come from the germline V gene. Trimming cost V 10 bases and J 5 bases, with 26 bases left between them. There are 16 residues in the CDR3. The CDR3 loop reads CASRGYERGARTEAFF. The DNA of the CDR3 is TGTGCCAGCAGGGGTTACGAGCGGGGGGCAAGAACTGAAGCTTTCTTT.

The V gene is TRBV7-3, the J gene TRBJ2-3; 7 bases match TRBD2. Germline CDR1 reads SGHTA; CDR2 reads FQGTGA. V lost 5 bases, J lost 2 bases, and 7 bases stayed unmatched. The CDR3 length is 15 residues. The CDR3 bases are TGTGCCAGCAGCCCGACTAGCTCCACCACAGATACGCAGTATTTT. Translation: CASSPTSSTTDTQYF.

In its sample, this clonotype was seen a few times. The chain joins TRBV4-1 to TRBJ1-1, with D uncertain. CDR1 MGHRA and CDR2 YSYEKL come from the germline V gene. The CDR3 runs 15 residues. V was trimmed by 0 bases and J by 4 bases, leaving 12 bases between them. This CDR3 reads CASSQEVGGGTEAFF. The CDR3 region has the DNA TGCGCCAGCAGCCAAGAGGTAGGTGGAGGCACTGAAGCTTTCTTT.

The V call is TRBV2, the J call TRBJ2-2; TRBD2 might be the D (6 bases). The CDR3 covers 14 residues. The ends were cut back, 8 bases at V and 0 bases at J, with 10 bases in the middle. The germline V gene has CDR1 SNHLY and CDR2 FYNNEI. CDR3 in DNA: TGTGCCAGCCGTAGCGGAGCGAACACCGGGGAGCTGTTTTTT. Its translation is CASRSGANTGELFF.

Many counts were recorded for this clonotype. The chain recombines TRBV7-9 with TRBJ2-7; perhaps TRBD2 as D (6 bases). The V and J ends lost 3 bases and 1 base respectively, with 13 bases between them. Germline CDR1 is SEHNR and CDR2 is FQNEAQ (reference sequence). The CDR3 is 15 residues long. CDR3 region: CASSLVEGTSYEQYF. DNA of the CDR3: TGTGCCAGCAGCTTGGTAGAGGGGACTTCCTACGAGCAGTACTTC.

This clonotype was seen ten or more times. V is TRBV7-8 and J is TRBJ2-2; TRBD1 matches 7 bases. The length of the CDR3 is 16 residues. V was pared by 5 bases and J by 0 bases, with 6 bases of the junction left unmatched. The germline CDR1 and CDR2 sequences are SGHVS and FQNEAQ. CDR3 loop: CASSPQQGSNTGELFF. The CDR3 nucleotides read TGTGCCAGCAGCCCTCAACAGGGGTCGAACACCGGGGAGCTGTTTTTT. Variable domain in full (rest from reference TRBV7-8 and TRBJ2-2): GAGVSQSPRYKVAKRGQDVALRCDPISGHVSLFWYQQALGQGPEFLTYFQNEAQLDKSGLPSDRFFAERPEGSVSTLKIQRTQQEDSAVYLCASSPQQGSNTGELFFGEGSRLTVL.

On this clonotype: The junction differs from germline at one of its ends, possibly a read error. This chain joins TRBV29-1 and TRBJ2-6; D tentatively fits TRBD1 or TRBD2 (5 bases each). Germline V gene data show CDR1 as SQVTM and CDR2 as ANQGSEA. This CDR3 has 16 amino acids. The CDR3 region has the DNA TGCAGCGTTGAATGGCGAGGGGTTCGAAGGACCAACGCCCTGACTTTC. Translated: CSVEWRGVRRTNALTF.

With regard to this clonotype: Germline and junction disagree at one end, which may indicate a read error. The J gene is TRBJ1-2, the V gene TRBV7-2; unclear D gene. This CDR3 has 17 amino acids. Germline-derived CDR1 and CDR2 are SGHTA and FQGNSA. The CDR3 region has the DNA TGTGCCGGCAGCTCCCATCCTGGCTACGAGCATAACTATGGCTACACCTTC. It codes for CAGSSHPGYEHNYGYTF.

Concerning this clonotype: The missing conserved phenylalanine or tryptophan at the end of this CDR3 makes a read error likely. V usage is TRBV9 and J usage is TRBJ2-2, with 9 bases matching TRBD1. CDR1 is SGDLS and CDR2 is YYNGEE in the germline V gene. With V trimmed by 3 bases and J by 0 bases, 6 bases remained unmatched. This CDR3 has 17 residues. In nucleotides, the CDR3 is TGTGCCAGCAGCGCATCCAGACAGGGGGCGAACACCGGGGAGCTGTTTCTT. Translating it yields CASSASRQGANTGELFL.

This chain uses TRBV30 with TRBJ2-5; maybe TRBD1 (6 bases). CDR1 and CDR2 (germline): GTSNPN, SVGIG (reference sequence). The CDR3 sequence is 13 residues long. V lost 3 bases to trimming and J lost 3 bases, with 11 bases between them. CDR3 coding DNA: TGTGCCTGGAGCACAGGGTTAAAAGAGACCCAGTACTTC. This sequence encodes CAWSTGLKETQYF.

In its sample, this clonotype was seen many times. The chain links TRBV7-9 to TRBJ1-1; 7 bases are a match to TRBD1. CDR1 SEHNR and CDR2 FQNEAQ come from the germline V gene (reference sequence). This CDR3 is 13 amino acids long. Losses at the gene ends were 6 bases for V and 0 bases for J; bases not matched to a gene: 1. This chain's CDR3 is CASSQGVNTEAFF. In DNA form, the CDR3 reads TGTGCCAGCAGTCAGGGGGTGAACACTGAAGCTTTCTTT.

This clonotype appeared a few times. CDR3 DNA sequence: TGTGCCAGCAGCGTAGGACAGGATCTCTCTGGGGCCAACGTCCTGACTTTC. This translates into CASSVGQDLSGANVLTF. V usage is TRBV9 and J usage is TRBJ2-6; a weak D match, TRBD1 (6 bases). Trimming left V 0 bases short and J 0 bases short, with 10 bases between. CDR1 SGDLS and CDR2 YYNGEE come from the germline V gene. The CDR3 contains 17 residues. Full variable domain (outside the CDR3, taken from reference TRBV9 and TRBJ2-6): DSGVTQTPKHLITATGQRVTLRCSPRSGDLSVYWYQQSLDQGLQFLIQYYNGEERAKGNILERFSAQQFPDLHSELNLSSLELGDSALYFCASSVGQDLSGANVLTFGAGSRLTVL.